This T cell receptor (beta chain) is drawn from a study of shared clonotypes between healthy human individuals. Every immunoSEQ plate was one replicate of a subset's evenly spread DNA. TCRdb's table, derived via immunoSEQ multiplex PCR, lists solely in-frame clones and lacks some. Found here are about 110,000 clones, approximately 65% of them singletons; the top ten hold over 20%. To note about this clone: Other nucleotide sequences from this sample produce the same CDR3.

There are 15 residues in the CDR3. Germline V gene data show CDR1 as LNHDA and CDR2 as SQIVND (reference sequence). Trimming removed 3 bases from V and 7 bases from J; junction bases left unmatched: 8. The clonotype was recovered from a woman in her 30s in good health. The specimen was memory CD8+ T cells sorted from blood. Subset: CD45RO+ cells pooled with CCR7-negative TemRA cells. The V gene is TRBV19, the J gene TRBJ2-1, with 8 bases that match TRBD2. The CDR3 sequence: CASSMSGRAGNEQFF. CDR3 nucleotides: TGTGCCAGTAGTATGTCCGGGAGGGCAGGGAATGAGCAGTTCTTC.